One and the same sample provided the 14 T cell receptor beta chains below, sequenced in a study of blood T cell repertoires in COVID-19. Assay: immunoSEQ multiplex PCR; the TCRdb copy retains only in-frame clones and omits some. This sample has about 250,000 clones, with approximately 89% found just once. The sequenced material came from peripheral blood. The receptors derive from a woman in her thirties with COVID-19, enrolled during active disease.

This clone was seen just once. The rearrangement links TRBV9 to TRBJ2-1, with a weak D call TRBD1 (5 bases). CDR1 and CDR2 (germline): SGDLS, YYNGEE. Trimming took off 2 bases at V and 9 bases at J, with 12 bases between the two ends. This CDR3 region has 13 residues. In nucleotides, the CDR3 is TGTGCCAGCAGCGTTCAGGGAACTACTGAGCAGTTCTTC. Protein sequence: CASSVQGTTEQFF.

In this sample, this clone is large. V is TRBV4-3 and J is TRBJ2-1, with TRBD2 as a possible D gene (6 bases). The CDR3 spans 15 residues. Trimming shortened V by 8 bases and J by 6 bases, and 20 bases separated the two germline ends. Germline-derived CDR1 and CDR2 are LGHNA and YSLEER. The CDR3 nucleotides are TGCGCCAGCGGTCGCTCTATCGACGGGGGCAATGAGCAGTTCTTC. This sequence encodes CASGRSIDGGNEQFF.

The J gene is TRBJ1-3, the V gene TRBV18; 7 bases map to TRBD1. This CDR3 is built from 16 residues. Germline assignment: CDR1 KGHSH and CDR2 LQKENI. V dropped 1 base and J dropped 4; count of bases not matched to a gene: 7. The CDR3 bases are TGTGCCAGCTCACCACAGGCTGGGACAGTCGGAAACACCATATATTTT. Amino acid sequence: CASSPQAGTVGNTIYF.

The V and J genes are TRBV9 and TRBJ2-3, with D unresolved. The CDR3 contains 13 residues. The germline V gene encodes CDR1 SGDLS and CDR2 YYNGEE. The V end lost 4 bases, the J end lost 6 bases, and 12 bases lay between the germline ends. CDR3 in DNA: TGTGCCAGCAGCTCTAGGCTCTCGGATACGCAGTATTTT. This translates into CASSSRLSDTQYF.

This chain connects TRBV29-1 to TRBJ2-3; TRBD2 is a possible D gene (6 bases). The CDR3 has 12 amino acids. Germline CDR1 is SQVTM and CDR2 is ANQGSEA. Trimming cost V 6 bases and J 4 bases, with 11 bases left between them. CDR3 residues: CSVAAGPDTQYF. The CDR3 DNA sequence: TGCAGCGTCGCCGCGGGGCCAGATACGCAGTATTTT.

The V and J genes are TRBV19 and TRBJ1-1, with TRBD1 matching 9 bases. Germline V lookup: CDR1 LNHDA, CDR2 SQIVND (reference sequence). CDR3 length equals 13 residues. Trimming at V came to 8 bases and at J to 6 bases, leaving 7 bases not matched to a gene. CDR3 amino acids: CASRDRAPPEAFF. The CDR3 DNA reads TGTGCCAGTCGGGACAGGGCCCCACCTGAAGCTTTCTTT.

This chain connects TRBV19 to TRBJ1-1; possibly TRBD1 for D (5 bases). The length of the CDR3 is 14 residues. Looked up from germline, CDR1 is LNHDA and CDR2 is SQIVND (reference sequence). Trimming removed 3 bases at V and 0 bases at J, with 8 bases between. CDR3 sequence reads: CASSIGGMNTEAFF. CDR3 nucleotide sequence: TGTGCCAGTAGTATCGGGGGGATGAACACTGAAGCTTTCTTT.

This clone was counted a single time. J is TRBJ1-1 and V is TRBV7-6; 8 nucleotides match TRBD1. The V segment lost 5 bases and the J segment 5 bases; nucleotides outside the gene matches: 13. There are 16 residues in the CDR3. Germline CDR1 is SGHVS and CDR2 is FNYEAQ. CDR3 loop: CASSPPPRQGRTEAFF. CDR3 nucleotide sequence: TGTGCCAGCAGCCCACCCCCCCGACAGGGGAGGACTGAAGCTTTCTTT.

The V call is TRBV19, the J call TRBJ2-1; 12 nucleotides align to TRBD2. Germline V gene data show CDR1 as LNHDA and CDR2 as SQIVND (reference sequence). V was clipped by 1 base and J by 9 bases; unmatched bases: 7. The CDR3 contains 16 residues. CDR3 sequence reads: CASSIARLAGAREQFF. DNA for the CDR3: TGTGCCAGTAGTATAGCACGACTAGCGGGGGCGCGTGAGCAGTTCTTC.

This chain connects TRBV2 to TRBJ2-7; TRBD1 might be the D (6 bases). Germline loops: CDR1 SNHLY, CDR2 FYNNEI. The CDR3 has 11 amino acids. V was shortened by 6 bases and J by 4 bases, with 7 bases between the two germline ends. CDR3 bases: TGTGCCAGCAGGGGGGCTTACGAGCAGTACTTC. This sequence encodes CASRGAYEQYF.

This rearrangement joins TRBV7-2 to TRBJ1-2; 8 bases agree with TRBD1. Looked up from germline, CDR1 is SGHTA and CDR2 is FQGNSA. CDR3 length equals 16 residues. The junction had 10 bases not matched to a gene; V was cut back by 5 bases and J by 2 bases. CDR3 loop: CASSQGAGQANYGYTF. The CDR3 DNA follows: TGTGCCAGCAGCCAGGGGGCCGGCCAGGCAAACTATGGCTACACCTTC.

The chain recombines TRBV29-1 with TRBJ2-6; possible D gene TRBD1, 6 bases. The CDR3 length is 15 residues. V was cut by 7 bases and J by 2 bases, with 15 bases left in between. Germline-derived CDR1 and CDR2 are SQVTM and ANQGSEA. The CDR3 protein is CSATTGLTGANVLTF. DNA of the CDR3: TGCAGCGCAACGACAGGCCTGACTGGGGCCAACGTCCTGACTTTC.

The V and J genes are TRBV4-1 and TRBJ1-4; unclear D gene. Trimming took off 0 bases at V and 12 bases at J, with 17 bases between the two ends. CDR3 length equals 15 residues. CDR1 MGHRA and CDR2 YSYEKL come from the germline V gene. CDR3 in amino acids: CASSQEVGFGEELFF. CDR3 in DNA: TGCGCCAGCAGCCAAGAGGTCGGCTTCGGAGAAGAACTGTTTTTT.

The CDR3 sequence: CASSDEGLAQYF. CDR3 sequence (DNA): TGTGCCAGCAGTGATGAGGGTTTGGCGCAGTATTTT. The J gene is TRBJ2-3, the V gene TRBV6-1, with TRBD2 as a possible D gene (5 bases). Germline V gives CDR1 MNHNS, CDR2 SASEGT. This CDR3 comprises 12 residues. Trimming left V 3 bases short and J 10 bases short, with 11 bases between.